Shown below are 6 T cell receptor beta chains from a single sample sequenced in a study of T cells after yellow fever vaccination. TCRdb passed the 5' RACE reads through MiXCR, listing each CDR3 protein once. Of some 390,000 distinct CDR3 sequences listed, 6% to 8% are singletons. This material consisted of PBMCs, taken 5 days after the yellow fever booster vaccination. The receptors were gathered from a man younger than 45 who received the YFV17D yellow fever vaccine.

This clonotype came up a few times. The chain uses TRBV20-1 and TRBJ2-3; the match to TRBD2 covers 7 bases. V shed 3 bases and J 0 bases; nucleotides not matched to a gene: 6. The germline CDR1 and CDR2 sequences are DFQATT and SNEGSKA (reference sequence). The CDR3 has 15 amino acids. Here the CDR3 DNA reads TGCAGTGCTAGGCAGGGAGGGAAAAGCACAGATACGCAGTATTTT. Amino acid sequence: CSARQGGKSTDTQYF.

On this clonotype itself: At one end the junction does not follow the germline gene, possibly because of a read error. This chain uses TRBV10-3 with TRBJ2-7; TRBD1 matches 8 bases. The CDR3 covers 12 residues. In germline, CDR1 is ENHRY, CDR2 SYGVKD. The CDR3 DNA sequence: TGTGCCATCAGTGAGTCTAACAGGGGGAGCGACTTC. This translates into CAISESNRGSDF.

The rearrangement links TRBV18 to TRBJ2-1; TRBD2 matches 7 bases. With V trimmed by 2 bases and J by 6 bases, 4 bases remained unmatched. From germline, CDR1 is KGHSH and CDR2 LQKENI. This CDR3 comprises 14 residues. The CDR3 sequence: CASSPKWEGNEQFF. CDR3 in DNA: TGTGCCAGCTCACCAAAGTGGGAGGGCAATGAGCAGTTCTTC.

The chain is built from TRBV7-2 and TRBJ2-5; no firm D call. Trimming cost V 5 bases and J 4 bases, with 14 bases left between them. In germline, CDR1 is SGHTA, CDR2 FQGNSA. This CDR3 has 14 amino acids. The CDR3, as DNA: TGTGCCAGCAGCCGAGGACCAGCGCTAGAGACCCAGTACTTC. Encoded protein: CASSRGPALETQYF.

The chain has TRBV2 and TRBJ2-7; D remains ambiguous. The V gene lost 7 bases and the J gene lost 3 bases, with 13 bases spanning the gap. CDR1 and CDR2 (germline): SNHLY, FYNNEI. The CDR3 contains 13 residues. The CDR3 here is CASNFDVLYEQYF. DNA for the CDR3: TGTGCCAGCAATTTTGACGTCCTCTACGAGCAGTACTTC.

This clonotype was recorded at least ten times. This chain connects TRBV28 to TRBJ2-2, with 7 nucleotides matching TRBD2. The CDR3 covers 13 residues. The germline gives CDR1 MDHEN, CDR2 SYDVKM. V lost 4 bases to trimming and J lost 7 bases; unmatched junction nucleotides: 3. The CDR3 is CASSSREGGELFF. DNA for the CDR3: TGTGCCAGCAGTTCCAGGGAGGGCGGGGAGCTGTTTTTT.